Each of the 10 T cell receptor beta chains below was sequenced from the same sample in a study of T cell responses to AZD1222 COVID-19 vaccine. TCRdb's copy holds only in-frame clones and misses some; the assay was immunoSEQ multiplex PCR. The sample has around 200,000 clones; 85% to 95% are singletons. The sequencing used peripheral blood, collected 28 days after the second AZD1222 dose. The receptor source for this set is an adult who received the AZD1222 COVID-19 vaccine.

The chain joins TRBV27 to TRBJ2-3, with no clear D. The CDR3 spans 14 residues. Between the trimmed V and J ends, which lost 0 bases and 8 bases, there was a span of 12 bases. Germline values: CDR1 MNHEY, CDR2 SMNVEV (reference sequence). CDR3 nucleotides: TGTGCCAGCAGTTTATCGACTGGAGTAGGTACGCAGTATTTT. The encoded protein is CASSLSTGVGTQYF.

The chain joins TRBV3-1 (or the pseudogene TRBV3-2) to TRBJ2-7; D perhaps matches TRBD1 (6 bases). Germline V CDR1 and CDR2: LGHDT, YNNKEL (reference sequence). The CDR3 length is 14 residues. The V gene lost 0 bases and the J gene lost 4 bases, with 10 bases spanning the gap. CDR3 in amino acids: CASSQDLGGYEQYF. The DNA of the CDR3 is TGTGCCAGCAGCCAAGACCTAGGGGGATACGAGCAGTACTTC.

V and J are TRBV19 and TRBJ1-1; tentative D call: TRBD1 (6 bases). Between the trimmed V and J ends, which lost 4 bases and 1 base, there was a span of 10 bases. The CDR3 contains 14 residues. In germline, CDR1 is LNHDA, CDR2 SQIVND (reference sequence). Written as DNA, the CDR3 is TGTGCCAGTAGTACCGGGACAAAGAACACTGAAGCTTTCTTT. Residues: CASSTGTKNTEAFF.

This sequence joins TRBV19 and TRBJ1-5; TRBD1 is a possible D gene (6 bases). The CDR3 extends over 15 amino acids. CDR1 and CDR2 (germline): LNHDA, SQIVND (reference sequence). V lost 3 bases, J lost 4 bases, and 13 bases lay in between. CDR3 region: CASSISGGGNQPQHF. In DNA, the CDR3 is TGTGCCAGTAGTATTTCGGGGGGCGGTAATCAGCCCCAGCATTTT.

This clone was picked up a small number of times. The rearrangement uses TRBV6-1 and TRBJ2-2; 7 bases line up with TRBD2. J was trimmed by 6 bases and V by 3 bases; bases with no gene match: 7. Per the germline V gene, CDR1 is MNHNS and CDR2 is SASEGT. The CDR3 runs 15 residues. The CDR3 region has the DNA TGTGCCAGCAGTGATTTGTCGGGGGGTGCCGGGGAGCTGTTTTTT. Translated: CASSDLSGGAGELFF.

The chain uses TRBV6-5 and TRBJ1-2; D is ambiguous. V lost 5 bases, J lost 8 bases, and 15 bases lay in between. This CDR3 spans 13 amino acids. Germline V gene sequence: CDR1 MNHEY, CDR2 SVGAGI. Here the CDR3 reads CASSRLRSEGYTF. Written as DNA, the CDR3 is TGTGCCAGCAGTCGTCTCAGGTCTGAGGGCTACACCTTC.

J is TRBJ2-2 and V is TRBV5-1; tentatively, D is TRBD2 (6 bases). Germline CDR1 is SGHRS and CDR2 is YFSETQ. The CDR3 loop spans 14 amino acids. V lost 2 bases, J lost 3 bases, and 8 bases lay in between. The CDR3 loop reads CASSLRGDTGELFF. CDR3 coding DNA: TGCGCCAGCAGCTTACGCGGGGACACCGGGGAGCTGTTTTTT.

The CDR3 spells CASSQNRAQYF. CDR3 DNA: TGTGCCAGCAGTCAAAACAGGGCGCAGTACTTC. The V call is TRBV6-5, the J call TRBJ2-7; TRBD1 might be the D (6 bases). V dropped 5 bases and J dropped 9 bases, with 11 bases sitting between them. The CDR3 runs 11 residues. Germline V lookup: CDR1 MNHEY, CDR2 SVGAGI.

The V and J genes are TRBV28 and TRBJ1-6; 7 bases are a match to TRBD1. The CDR3 loop spans 18 amino acids. V dropped 4 bases and J dropped 8; count of bases not matched to a gene: 17. Looked up from germline, CDR1 is MDHEN and CDR2 is SYDVKM. CDR3 bases: TGTGCCAGCAGTTCCCAGGGACAGTGGGGGAGATCAGATTCACCCCTCCACTTT. It yields the protein CASSSQGQWGRSDSPLHF. Looking up the rest from reference TRBV28 and TRBJ1-6 gives the full variable domain: DVKVTQSSRYLVKRTGEKVFLECVQDMDHENMFWYRQDPGLGLRLIYFSYDVKMKEKGDIPEGYSVSREKKERFSLILESASTNQTSMYLCASSSQGQWGRSDSPLHFGNGTRLTVT.

The V call is TRBV28, the J call TRBJ1-1; D is unclear. The CDR3 has 12 amino acids. Germline values: CDR1 MDHEN, CDR2 SYDVKM. Deletions cut 3 bases from V and 2 bases from J, with 4 bases between. CDR3 loop: CASSFGNTEAFF. In nucleotides, the CDR3 is TGTGCCAGCAGTTTTGGCAACACTGAAGCTTTCTTT.